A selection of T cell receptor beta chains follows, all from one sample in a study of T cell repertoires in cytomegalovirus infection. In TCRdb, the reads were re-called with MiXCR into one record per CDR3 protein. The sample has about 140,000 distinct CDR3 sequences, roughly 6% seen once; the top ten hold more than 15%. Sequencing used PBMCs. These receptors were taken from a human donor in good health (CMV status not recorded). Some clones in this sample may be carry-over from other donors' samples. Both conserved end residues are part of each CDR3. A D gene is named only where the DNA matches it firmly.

CDR3 protein: CASSLDLSGTSNQPQHF
V gene: TRBV7-2
D gene: -

CDR3 protein: CASRPPLLAGEQFF
V gene: TRBV2
D gene: TRBD2

CDR3 protein: CASNEGTGIQEAFF
V gene: TRBV10-2
D gene: -

CDR3 protein: CSVDGGPNQPQHF
V gene: TRBV29-1
D gene: -

CDR3 protein: CASSPQRGAYNEQFF
V gene: TRBV7-3
D gene: TRBD2

CDR3 protein: CASSTSSSYNEQFF
V gene: TRBV5-1
D gene: -

CDR3 protein: CAWRIHKGGALEKLFF
V gene: TRBV30
D gene: -

CDR3 protein: CAGGQGAGGYTF
V gene: TRBV30
D gene: TRBD1

CDR3 protein: CASSLGTGAYPDTQYF
V gene: TRBV7-6
D gene: TRBD1

CDR3 protein: CASSLIFREGPGNTIYF
V gene: TRBV7-2
D gene: -

CDR3 protein: CASSLVQSDSGELFF
V gene: TRBV7-8
D gene: -

CDR3 protein: CASSLQGRQNYGYTF
V gene: TRBV28
D gene: -

CDR3 protein: CASSGSAASSYNSPLHF
V gene: TRBV5-1
D gene: -

CDR3 protein: CASSRQGRWTEAFF
V gene: TRBV27
D gene: TRBD1

CDR3 protein: CASSLRTGTDTQYF
V gene: TRBV5-1
D gene: -

CDR3 protein: CASSGSLGQVDNQPQHF
V gene: TRBV2
D gene: TRBD1

CDR3 protein: CASSPSLGTGFSEQYF
V gene: TRBV7-3
D gene: TRBD1

CDR3 protein: CASRLRGFRDRYSNQPQHF
V gene: TRBV28
D gene: -

CDR3 protein: CASSPMGGSNQPQHF
V gene: TRBV7-9
D gene: -

CDR3 protein: CASSPNPSGYTEAFF
V gene: TRBV7-2
D gene: -

CDR3 protein: CASSQKESSYEQYF
V gene: TRBV14
D gene: -

CDR3 protein: CASSLRVSTEAFF
V gene: TRBV5-6
D gene: -

CDR3 protein: CAISDKTDKGYTF
V gene: TRBV10-3
D gene: -

CDR3 protein: CSARVAVSSYEQYF
V gene: TRBV20-1
D gene: -

CDR3 protein: CASSRGTPTDTQYF
V gene: TRBV5-1
D gene: -

CDR3 protein: CASSLGSEDTQYF
V gene: TRBV7-9
D gene: -

CDR3 protein: CASSLTENWGSYNEQFF
V gene: TRBV5-1
D gene: -

CDR3 protein: CASSGVDEKLFF
V gene: TRBV27
D gene: -

CDR3 protein: CSVEAPGLGVYTQYF
V gene: TRBV29-1
D gene: TRBD2

CDR3 protein: CSAREPGVGTEAFF
V gene: TRBV20-1
D gene: -

CDR3 protein: CASSPGQGNIQYF
V gene: TRBV7-2
D gene: TRBD1

CDR3 protein: CASSSGQGADEKLFF
V gene: TRBV12-3/TRBV12-4
D gene: TRBD1

CDR3 protein: CSVVLQRPPPYEQYF
V gene: TRBV29-1
D gene: -

CDR3 protein: CASSLDGDVYNEQFF
V gene: TRBV7-6
D gene: -

CDR3 protein: CASMGTGGASPLHF
V gene: TRBV19
D gene: TRBD1

CDR3 protein: CASSFKSSSYNEQFF
V gene: TRBV7-2
D gene: -

CDR3 protein: CASTTGREKLFF
V gene: TRBV12-3/TRBV12-4
D gene: -

CDR3 protein: CASSSPGGNTEAFF
V gene: TRBV5-4
D gene: -

CDR3 protein: CAISAGRTNTGELFF
V gene: TRBV10-3
D gene: -